The sequence of this TCR beta chain was determined in a study of T cell responses to AZD1222 COVID-19 vaccine. Study outcomes and limitations: Clonal diversity was possibly underestimated; the donors were predominantly white British and more often female. The number of AZD1222 recipients seropositive at baseline was only six. Dominant CD4 TCR responses targeted spike regions 160-218 and 743-854.

The CDR3 consists of 13 residues. V dropped 8 bases and J dropped 0 bases, with 10 bases sitting between them. The germline gives CDR1 MNHEY, CDR2 SVGAGI. As concerns this clone: Antigen specificity is unknown.

Produced via immunoSEQ multiplex PCR; TCRdb's table is partial and in-frame only. This table holds tens of thousands of clones, around 85% found once. The TCR sequence derives from an adult in good health. J is TRBJ1-2 and V is TRBV6-5; tentative D call: TRBD1 (5 bases). The starting material was peripheral blood, obtained on day 0 of AZD1222 vaccination. CDR3 sequence reads: CASGRGSNYGYTF. In DNA form, the CDR3 reads TGTGCCAGCGGTCGGGGGTCTAACTATGGCTACACCTTC.